This T cell receptor beta chain is from a study of shared clonotypes between healthy human individuals. Genomic DNA from each subset was divided evenly over several immunoSEQ plates. Some clones are missing from TCRdb's copy, which holds only in-frame ones; the method was immunoSEQ multiplex PCR. Among about 1.1 million clones listed, more than 75% were seen once. The germline CDR1 and CDR2 sequences are SGHKS and YYEKEE (reference sequence). The CDR3 runs to 15 residues. Trimming removed 0 bases from V and 2 bases from J, with 6 bases in between. Sequencing was performed on memory CD4+ T cells from PBMCs. Specified subset: CD45RA-negative fraction. The rearrangement uses TRBV5-5 and TRBJ2-6; D is unresolved. The sequence was obtained from a man between 18 and 35 years old in good health. Some clones in this sample may be carry-over from other donors' samples. CDR3 in amino acids: CASSLVGTGANVLTF. Written as DNA, the CDR3 is TGTGCCAGCAGCTTGGTAGGGACTGGGGCCAACGTCCTGACTTTC. Using reference TRBV5-5 and TRBJ2-6 for the parts outside the CDR3, the full variable domain is DAGVTQSPTHLIKTRGQQVTLRCSPISGHKSVSWYQQVLGQGPQFIFQYYEKEERGRGNFPDRFSARQFPNYSSELNVNALLLGDSALYLCASSLVGTGANVLTFGAGSRLTVL.